The 21 T cell receptor beta chains presented below share a single source sample, sequenced in a study of CD8+CD57+ T cells in acquired aplastic anemia (dated by TCRdb to 2016 to 2019). The data were produced on an Illumina HiSeq 2000. TCR beta VDJ combination and CDR3 sequence profiling used genomic DNA as the template. The raw public data were reprocessed by TCRdb itself: fastp quality trimming at Q25, MiXCR clonotype calling, in-frame beta chains only. Here each entry gathers all rows of one CDR3 protein and keeps the most common genes and DNA. Within this sample are about 210,000 distinct CDR3 sequences, with approximately 35% of them counted one time only. The top ten clones comprise around 1.1% of the sample. Sequencing was done on a sample of sorted CD4+, CD8+, or CD8+CD57+ T cells (not recorded which) from PBMCs. The source is a human donor in good health, serving as a control.

The rearrangement uses TRBV2 and TRBJ2-7; TRBD2 aligns across 11 bases. V lost 8 bases to trimming and J lost 2 bases; unmatched junction nucleotides: 5. CDR3 length equals 14 residues. Germline V CDR1 and CDR2: SNHLY, FYNNEI. CDR3 coding DNA: TGTGCCAGCCGAACGGGACTAGCGGCCTACGAGCAGTACTTC. The encoded protein is CASRTGLAAYEQYF. Together with reference TRBV2 and TRBJ2-7, the CDR3 gives the full variable domain: EPEVTQTPSHQVTQMGQEVILRCVPISNHLYFYWYRQILGQKVEFLVSFYNNEISEKSEIFDDQFSVERPDGSNFTLKIRSTKLEDSAMYFCASRTGLAAYEQYFGPGTRLTVT.

In regard to this clonotype: A read error may explain this, as a much larger clone is one base away. This chain joins TRBV20-1 and TRBJ1-1, with a possible D match to TRBD1 (6 bases). The CDR3 length is 11 residues. The germline V gene has CDR1 DFQATT and CDR2 SNEGSKA (reference sequence). In nucleotides, the CDR3 is TGCGGCCTGATAGGGGGCACTGAAGCTTTCTTT. Residues: CGLIGGTEAFF.

The rearrangement uses TRBV19 and TRBJ2-3; possibly TRBD1 for D (5 bases). The germline V gene encodes CDR1 LNHDA and CDR2 SQIVND (reference sequence). The CDR3 spans 16 residues. Between the trimmed V and J ends, which lost 7 bases and 11 bases, there was a span of 28 bases. The CDR3: CASTHTPGWAHILQYF. The CDR3 DNA follows: TGTGCCAGTACCCATACTCCAGGGTGGGCCCATATTTTGCAGTATTTT. Using reference TRBV19 and TRBJ2-3 for the parts outside the CDR3, the full variable domain is DGGITQSPKYLFRKEGQNVTLSCEQNLNHDAMYWYRQDPGQGLRLIYYSQIVNDFQKGDIAEGYSVSREKKESFPLTVTSAQKNPTAFYLCASTHTPGWAHILQYFGPGTRLTVL.

This clonotype was seen just once. The V gene is TRBV5-1, the J gene TRBJ2-7; 10 bases fit TRBD1. The CDR3 is 16 residues long. J lost 3 bases, V lost 7 bases, and 13 bases had no gene match. CDR1 and CDR2 (germline): SGHRS, YFSETQ. The CDR3 nucleotides read TGCGCCAGCCAGTCAACCGGACAGGGGGAACACTACGAGCAGTACTTC. Protein product: CASQSTGQGEHYEQYF.

Ten or more counts support this clonotype. V gene TRBV7-2 combines with J gene TRBJ1-6; no definite D call. V dropped 0 bases and J dropped 10 bases, with 7 bases sitting between them. CDR1 and CDR2 (germline): SGHTA, FQGNSA. This CDR3 contains 13 residues. The CDR3, as DNA: TGTGCCAGCAGCTTAGCCTTTGTCTCACCCCTCCACTTT. Encoded protein: CASSLAFVSPLHF.

This clonotype was observed a single time. The chain links TRBV19 to TRBJ2-5; D possibly uses TRBD1 or TRBD2 (6 bases each). The germline V and J ends were trimmed by 9 bases and 4 bases, with 24 bases remaining between them. CDR3 length: 16 residues. CDR1 and CDR2 (germline): LNHDA, SQIVND (reference sequence). The DNA for the CDR3 is TGTGCCAGCCAACGGGGGCCTAGAGGGCTCGGAGAGACCCAGTACTTC. Translated, it gives CASQRGPRGLGETQYF.

This clonotype was detected many times. The chain recombines TRBV2 with TRBJ1-4; unclear D gene. Germline V gives CDR1 SNHLY, CDR2 FYNNEI. The V gene lost 6 bases and the J gene lost 2 bases, with 13 bases spanning the gap. CDR3 size: 15 residues. CDR3 DNA sequence: TGTGCCAGCAGCAGGTCGGCTGTGACTAATGAAAAACTGTTTTTT. Protein: CASSRSAVTNEKLFF.

Concerning this clonotype: This may arise from a read error, as a much more abundant clone is one base away. This sequence joins TRBV11-1 and TRBJ2-5; D is ambiguous. The germline V gene has CDR1 SGHAT and CDR2 FQDESV (reference sequence). The CDR3 runs to 13 residues. V was trimmed by 5 bases and J by 3 bases, leaving 10 bases between them. The CDR3 nucleotides are TGTGCCAGCAGCGTCCAATTGAAAGAGACCCAGTACTTC. It encodes CASSVQLKETQYF.

This clonotype was detected ten times or more. The rearrangement uses TRBV11-2 and TRBJ2-3, with TRBD2 matching 8 bases. Per the germline V gene, CDR1 is SGHAT and CDR2 is FQNNGV. The CDR3 consists of 16 residues. With V trimmed by 6 bases and J by 6 bases, 14 bases remained unmatched. The CDR3 here is CASRRGGPMTADTQYF. CDR3 in DNA: TGTGCCAGCAGGCGCGGGGGGCCAATGACTGCTGATACGCAGTATTTT.

A note on this clonotype: A much larger clone lies one base from this, so it may be a read error. In DNA form, the CDR3 reads TGCGCCAGCAGCTCCGTGGGGGGTAGCAACTATGGCTACACCTTC. Residues: CASSSVGGSNYGYTF. The genes are TRBV5-1 and TRBJ1-2, with D perhaps TRBD1 (5 bases). Germline assignment: CDR1 SGHRS and CDR2 YFSETQ. Trimming stripped 3 bases from V and 2 bases from J, with 14 bases between. The CDR3 is 15 residues long.

The chain joins TRBV2 to TRBJ2-7; maybe TRBD1 (5 bases). V shed 4 bases and J shed 7 bases, with 17 bases lying between them. The CDR3 extends over 14 amino acids. CDR1 is SNHLY, CDR2 FYNNEI, per germline. CDR3 loop: CASSVSGGQDEQYF. In DNA form, the CDR3 reads TGTGCCAGCAGTGTTAGTGGCGGACAAGATGAGCAGTACTTC.

On this clonotype itself: No conserved phenylalanine or tryptophan is present at the end of the CDR3, so a read error is the likely explanation. As DNA, the CDR3 is TGCGCCAGCAGCCCGGAACCGAATCAGCCCCAGCATTCT. The encoded protein is CASSPEPNQPQHS. The genes are TRBV5-1 and TRBJ1-5; the D is unclear. The CDR3 loop spans 13 amino acids. The V and J ends lost 4 bases and 4 bases respectively, with 9 bases between them. CDR1 SGHRS and CDR2 YFSETQ come from the germline V gene.

This clonotype was seen repeatedly, ten times or more. V and J are TRBV12-3 or TRBV12-4 and TRBJ1-2; possibly TRBD1 for D (5 bases). The ends were cut back, 7 bases at V and 8 bases at J, with 17 bases in the middle. The CDR3 totals 13 residues. The CDR3 bases are TGTGCCAGCACCCCGACCCAGGGTTGGGGCTACACCTTC. Protein sequence: CASTPTQGWGYTF.

This clonotype was recorded only once. This may arise from a read error, as a much more abundant clone is one base away. CDR3 in DNA: TGTGCCGGCAGCGTGGACCCGGGCAACAATGAGCAGTTCTTC. Amino acid sequence: CAGSVDPGNNEQFF. This rearrangement joins TRBV7-3 to TRBJ2-1; D gene uncertain. The CDR3 spans 14 residues. Germline V gene lookup returns CDR1 SGHTA and CDR2 FQGTGA.

This clonotype was seen a few times. J is TRBJ2-5 and V is TRBV13; 12 bases align to TRBD2. The germline CDR1 and CDR2 sequences are PRHDT and FYEKMQ (reference sequence). The CDR3 runs 17 residues. With 5 bases clipped from V and 2 bases from J, the junction kept 9 bases outside the gene matches. The CDR3 sequence: CASSPGLAGYLQETQYF. The CDR3, as DNA: TGTGCCAGCAGCCCTGGACTAGCGGGGTATCTACAAGAGACCCAGTACTTC.

The rearrangement joins TRBV10-3 to TRBJ2-7; 10 nucleotides align to TRBD2. In germline, CDR1 is ENHRY, CDR2 SYGVKD. This CDR3 is 16 amino acids long. The V and J ends lost 4 bases and 1 base, in that order; junction bases with no gene match: 7. This CDR3 is CAISVPGLAESYEQYF. The CDR3 DNA is TGTGCCATCAGTGTTCCCGGACTAGCGGAATCCTACGAGCAGTACTTC.

This clonotype was detected once. The genes are TRBV15 and TRBJ2-3; D ambiguous. This CDR3 comprises 17 residues. V was pared by 0 bases and J by 2 bases, with 15 bases between. Germline V lookup: CDR1 LNHNV, CDR2 YYDKDF (reference sequence). CDR3 bases: TGTGCCACCAGCAGAGACAATCTATATACTCCCACAGATACGCAGTATTTT. Translation: CATSRDNLYTPTDTQYF.

This clonotype showed up many times. The CDR3 DNA follows: TGTGCCAGCAGCTTAGTCCAGGGTGGTACTGGGACCTTC. This gives the protein CASSLVQGGTGTF. The V gene is TRBV7-9, the J gene TRBJ1-2, with TRBD1 as a possible D gene (5 bases). Germline V gene lookup returns CDR1 SEHNR and CDR2 FQNEAQ (reference sequence). There are 13 residues in the CDR3. V dropped 1 base and J dropped 14 bases, with 17 bases sitting between them.

This clonotype was seen at least ten times. The DNA of the CDR3 is TGTGCCAGTAGTCGACAACGAGGGTCCTACGAGCAGTACTTC. Protein product: CASSRQRGSYEQYF. The V and J genes are TRBV19 and TRBJ2-7; TRBD2 is a possible D gene (5 bases). Trimming cost V 5 bases and J 1 base, with 12 bases left between them. The CDR3 loop spans 14 amino acids. Germline CDR1 reads LNHDA; CDR2 reads SQIVND (reference sequence).

This clonotype was observed at least ten times. This CDR3 reads CATSDRYEQYF. The CDR3 nucleotides are TGTGCCACCAGTGACAGGTACGAGCAGTACTTC. The chain couples TRBV24-1 to TRBJ2-7; no definite D call. The germline gives CDR1 KGHDR, CDR2 SFDVKD. The CDR3 has 11 amino acids. V gave up 4 bases and J gave up 4 bases, with 4 bases separating them.

Remarks on this clonotype: A read error is possible here, since a much larger clone lies one base away. The conserved phenylalanine or tryptophan normally closing the CDR3 is absent here, so this likely arose from a read error. CDR3: CASSRQGSGYTL. As DNA, the CDR3 is TGTGCCAGCAGTCGACAGGGATCTGGCTACACCTTA. This chain links TRBV6-1 with TRBJ1-2, with 7 nucleotides matching TRBD1. This CDR3 contains 12 residues. Germline V lookup: CDR1 MNHNS, CDR2 SASEGT. With 5 bases clipped from V and 7 bases from J, the junction kept 4 bases outside the gene matches.